This T cell receptor (beta chain) came from a study of vaccination effects on CD4 cells after COVID-19. J lost 5 bases, V lost 3 bases, and 8 bases had no gene match. This CDR3 contains 17 residues. Germline assignment: CDR1 GTSNPN and CDR2 SVGIG (reference sequence). The data were produced by immunoSEQ multiplex PCR, yet TCRdb's version contains in-frame clones alone and is incomplete. This table holds fewer than 85,000 clones, around 79% found once. ViraFEST expansion of antigen-specific CD4+ T cells with viral peptide pools preceded sequencing. It was after nine to ten days of culture that CD4+ T cells were isolated. Absence of prior SARS-CoV-2 infection characterized the vaccine recipients, who showed negative nucleocapsid antibodies. A word on this clone: Its antigen is not identified.

This chain joins TRBV30 and TRBJ2-3; 16 positions agree with TRBD2. The input for sequencing was CD4+ T cells from PBMCs cultured with SARS-CoV-2 spike peptides, taken before COVID-19 vaccination. This sequence was found in a human donor who received a COVID-19 vaccine. The CDR3 is CAWSPGLAGGRLDTQYF. In nucleotides, the CDR3 is TGTGCCTGGAGCCCGGGACTAGCGGGGGGGCGTTTAGATACGCAGTATTTT.